A single sample is the source of the 5 T cell receptor beta chains below, sequenced in a study of blood T cell repertoires in COVID-19. Only in-frame clones appear in the TCRdb table, and some are missing; sequencing was by immunoSEQ multiplex PCR. The sample includes under 150,000 clones, less than 80% of them seen just once. The sample was peripheral blood. The receptors derive from a woman aged 80 or older with active or convalescent COVID-19.

This chain uses TRBV6-5 with TRBJ2-3, with D perhaps TRBD1 (6 bases). The CDR3 runs 14 residues. V shed 6 bases and J shed 4 bases, with 14 bases lying between them. In germline, CDR1 is MNHEY, CDR2 SVGAGI. CDR3 sequence: CASRPQGGADTQYF. The CDR3 DNA follows: TGTGCCAGCAGACCACAGGGTGGGGCAGATACGCAGTATTTT.

This clone was found once. The chain couples TRBV5-1 to TRBJ2-7; D may be TRBD1 (6 bases). The germline V gene encodes CDR1 SGHRS and CDR2 YFSETQ. Trimming pared 3 bases from V and 4 bases from J, leaving 17 bases between. The length of the CDR3 is 15 residues. The DNA of the CDR3 is TGCGCCAGCAGCTCCAAACCGGGACAATTGTACGAGCAGTACTTC. Its protein product is CASSSKPGQLYEQYF.

The genes are TRBV10-3 and TRBJ2-3, with TRBD2 identical over 7 bases. Germline CDR1 ENHRY, CDR2 SYGVKD. The CDR3 has 11 residues. V shed 8 bases, J shed 6 bases, and the junction held 2 bases outside the gene matches. The CDR3 loop is CAIEAGDTQYF. The DNA for the CDR3 is TGTGCCATCGAAGCGGGGGATACGCAGTATTTT.

This rearrangement joins TRBV6-5 to TRBJ1-1; maybe TRBD1 (5 bases). There are 13 residues in the CDR3. V lost 6 bases to trimming and J lost 4 bases, with 12 bases between them. Germline V gene sequence: CDR1 MNHEY, CDR2 SVGAGI. The CDR3: CASRGKGVTEAFF. The DNA for the CDR3 is TGTGCCAGCAGGGGGAAAGGGGTCACTGAAGCTTTCTTT.

This chain's CDR3 is CASCGRGRYEQYF. The DNA for the CDR3 is TGTGCCAGCTGCGGGAGGGGACGATACGAGCAGTACTTC. The rearrangement uses TRBV3-1 (or the pseudogene TRBV3-2) and TRBJ2-7, with 9 bases fitting TRBD2. J gave up 4 bases and V 8 bases, and 6 bases lay outside the gene matches. The CDR3 has 13 amino acids. From germline, CDR1 is LGHDT and CDR2 YNNKEL (reference sequence).